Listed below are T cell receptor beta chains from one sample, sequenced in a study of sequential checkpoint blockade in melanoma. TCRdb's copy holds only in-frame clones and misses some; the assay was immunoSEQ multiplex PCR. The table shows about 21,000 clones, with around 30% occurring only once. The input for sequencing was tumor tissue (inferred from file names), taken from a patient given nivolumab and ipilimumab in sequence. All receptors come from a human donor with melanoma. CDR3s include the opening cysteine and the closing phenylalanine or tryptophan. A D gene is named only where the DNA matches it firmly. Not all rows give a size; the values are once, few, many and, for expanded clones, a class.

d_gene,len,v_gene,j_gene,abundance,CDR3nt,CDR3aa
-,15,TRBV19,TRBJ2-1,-,TGTGCCAGTAGCAGGACGGCGAGCTCCTACAATGAGCAGTTCTTC,CASSRTASSYNEQFF
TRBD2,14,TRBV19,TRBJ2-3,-,TGTGCCAGTAGTAGGGGACTAGCGGCAGATACGCAGTATTTT,CASSRGLAADTQYF
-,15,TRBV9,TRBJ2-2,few,TGTGCCAGCAGCGTAGGAGGAACGAACACCGGGGAGCTGTTTTTT,CASSVGGTNTGELFF
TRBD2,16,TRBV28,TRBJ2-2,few,TGTGCCAGCAGTTTCCGACTAGCGGCCAACACCGGGGAGCTGTTTTTT,CASSFRLAANTGELFF
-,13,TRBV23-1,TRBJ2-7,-,TGCGCCAGCAGTTGGGGAGCCTCCTACGAGCAGTACTTC,CASSWGASYEQYF
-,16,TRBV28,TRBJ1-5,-,TGTGCCAGCAGGACCCGGGGCGCAGGAAGCAATCAGCCCCAGCATTTT,CASRTRGAGSNQPQHF
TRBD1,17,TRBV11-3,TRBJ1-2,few,TGTGCCAGCAGCCCCGGGACAGGGGGCGTTAAGATCTATGGCTACACCTTC,CASSPGTGGVKIYGYTF
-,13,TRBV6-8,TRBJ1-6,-,TGTGCCAGCAGTGGGGGGAATAATTCACCCCTCCACTTT,CASSGGNNSPLHF
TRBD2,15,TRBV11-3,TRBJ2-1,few,TGTGCCAGCAGCCAAGGACTAGCGGGGAACGTAGAGCAGTTCTTC,CASSQGLAGNVEQFF
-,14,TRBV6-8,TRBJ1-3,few,TGTGCCAGCGGACAGTACGACTCTGGAAACACCATATATTTT,CASGQYDSGNTIYF
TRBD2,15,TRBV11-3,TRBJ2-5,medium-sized,TGTGCCAGCAGCGACGAACTAATAGCGGGGGGGCTTCAGTACTTC,CASSDELIAGGLQYF
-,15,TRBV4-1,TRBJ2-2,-,TGCGCCAGCAGCCAAGTCCCAGGTTCCACCGGGGAGCTGTTTTTT,CASSQVPGSTGELFF
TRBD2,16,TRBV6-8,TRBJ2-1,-,TGTGCCAGCAGACCAACTAGCGGGGGCAGATACAATGAGCAGTTCTTC,CASRPTSGGRYNEQFF
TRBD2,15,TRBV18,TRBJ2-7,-,TGTGCCAGCTCACCTCTGGGGCGGGAGGGCCTCGAGCAGTACTTC,CASSPLGREGLEQYF
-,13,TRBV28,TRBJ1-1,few,TGTGCCAGCAGTTCCACACAGAACACTGAAGCTTTCTTT,CASSSTQNTEAFF
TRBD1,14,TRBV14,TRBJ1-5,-,TGTGCCAGCAGCCAAGGAGGACAGGCGTATCCCCAGCATTTT,CASSQGGQAYPQHF
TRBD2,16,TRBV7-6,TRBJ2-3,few,TGTGCCAGCAGCTTGGAACTAGCGGGAGATACAGATACGCAGTATTTT,CASSLELAGDTDTQYF
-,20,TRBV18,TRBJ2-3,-,TGTGCCAGCTCAGATAAGCGAGCTCACGGGATCCCCTCTAGCACAGATACGCAGTATTTT,CASSDKRAHGIPSSTDTQYF